This T cell receptor beta chain was documented in a study of identical twins. Germline V lookup: CDR1 MRHNA, CDR2 SNTAGT. Trimming cost V 3 bases and J 9 bases, with 15 bases left between them. The CDR3 is 14 residues long. This clonotype came up a few times. What it binds is not known. Only healthy Caucasians were enrolled as donors. Study-wide results and limits: Out-of-frame TCR alpha sharing observed in monozygotic twins exceeded model estimates. There were fewer insertions in abundant cord blood beta clonotypes, but memory repertoires showed no such pattern. Cross-sectional statistics, not tracking of the same donors, supported the conclusions.

From the 5' RACE reads, TCRdb called clonotypes with MiXCR, one entry per CDR3 protein. The sample has around 370,000 distinct CDR3 sequences, approximately 9.1% seen once. The chain has TRBV6-4 and TRBJ2-1, with D unresolved. The TCR was taken from a woman aged 45-60 years in good health. The sample comprised naive T cells sorted from blood. The CDR3 DNA follows: TGTGCCAGCAGTGAGGTGGGATTCAGCGCTGAGCAGTTCTTC. Protein sequence: CASSEVGFSAEQFF.